This entry features one T cell receptor (beta chain) sequence. Its antigen is undetermined. The sample comes from a study of vaccination and CD4 T cells after COVID-19. Study summary: In the convalescent cohort, there were six males and four females, two of them Hispanic. Between diagnosis and the drawing of post-COVID samples lay a median roughly 94 days (range 35 to 161).

The Oncomine TCR Beta short-read assay sequenced DNA from cultured CD4+ T cells. TCRdb itself ran the PCR reads through MiXCR, one entry per CDR3 protein. Among about 5,900 distinct CDR3 sequences listed, roughly 51% were seen once. J lost 5 bases, V lost 4 bases, and 7 bases had no gene match. Germline lookup yields CDR1 LNHDA and CDR2 SQIVND (reference sequence). The length of the CDR3 is 15 residues. Treatment of the sample: approximately nine-day PBMC culture with coronavirus spike peptide pools or control peptides (ViraFEST assay). This receptor was obtained from a human donor who had recovered from COVID-19. The rearrangement uses TRBV19 and TRBJ1-5, with 8 bases matching TRBD1. The material sequenced was CD4+ T cells from blood, cultured in vitro. The CDR3 nucleotides read TGTGCCAGTAGTAATAGACAGGGGAACCATCAGCCCCAGCATTTT. It codes for CASSNRQGNHQPQHF.